What follows is one T cell receptor beta chain and its context. Clones were sequenced by immunoSEQ multiplex PCR, and TCRdb holds only the in-frame ones, with some missing. The table records about 130,000 clones, more than 90% of them present only once. The data were taken from a study of human thymus T cells. The V gene's germline CDR1 is MNHNY and CDR2 SVGAGI (reference sequence). This CDR3 region has 12 residues. Trimming stripped 7 bases from V and 7 bases from J, with 14 bases between. Thymus pieces cut out during corrective heart surgery were the tissue that was used. This TCR derives from a boy under two years old with a congenital heart defect but otherwise immunologically healthy. The sequencing input was thymus tissue. V and J are TRBV6-6 and TRBJ2-7, with a weak D call TRBD2 (5 bases). In DNA, the CDR3 is TGTGCCAGCACCCCTGGACTGAGGGAGCAGTACTTC. Residues: CASTPGLREQYF.